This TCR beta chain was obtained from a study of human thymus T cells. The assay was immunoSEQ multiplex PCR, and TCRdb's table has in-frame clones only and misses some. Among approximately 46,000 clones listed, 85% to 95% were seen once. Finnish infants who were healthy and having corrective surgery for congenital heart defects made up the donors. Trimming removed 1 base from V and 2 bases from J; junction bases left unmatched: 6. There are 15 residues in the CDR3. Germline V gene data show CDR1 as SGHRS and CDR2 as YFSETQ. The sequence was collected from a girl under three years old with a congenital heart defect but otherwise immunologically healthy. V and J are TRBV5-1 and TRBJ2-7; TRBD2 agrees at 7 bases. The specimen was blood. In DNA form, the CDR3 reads TGCGCCAGCAGCTTGTTCGGGGCGGGGGCCTACGAGCAGTACTTC. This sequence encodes CASSLFGAGAYEQYF.